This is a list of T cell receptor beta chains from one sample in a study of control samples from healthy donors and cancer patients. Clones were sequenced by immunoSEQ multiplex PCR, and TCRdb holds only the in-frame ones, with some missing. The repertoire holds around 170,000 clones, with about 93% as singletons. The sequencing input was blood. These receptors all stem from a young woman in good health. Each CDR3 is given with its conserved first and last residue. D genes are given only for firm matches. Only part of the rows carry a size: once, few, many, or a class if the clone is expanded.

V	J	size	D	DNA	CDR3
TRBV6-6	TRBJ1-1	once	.	TGTGCCAGCAGTCTTATAGAGAACACTGAAGCTTTCTTT	CASSLIENTEAFF
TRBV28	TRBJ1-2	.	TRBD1	TGTGCCACCCCAGGCCCTCAGGGACAGGGTTTTTTAGGCTACACCTTC	CATPGPQGQGFLGYTF
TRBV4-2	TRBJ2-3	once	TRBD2	TGTGCCAGCAGCCAAGCACGGGAGGGCCGGGATACGCAGTATTTT	CASSQAREGRDTQYF
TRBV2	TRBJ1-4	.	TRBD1	TGTGCCAGCACCTTCCGGGACAGTGAAAAACTGTTTTTT	CASTFRDSEKLFF
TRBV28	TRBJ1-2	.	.	TGTGCCAGCAGTTACATCCTTCTCAGGGGTAAGAGCGATGGCTACACCTTC	CASSYILLRGKSDGYTF
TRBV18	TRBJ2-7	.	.	TGTGCCAGCTCACTCTCAATCAGAGGGGGTAGCTCCTACGAGCAGTACTTC	CASSLSIRGGSSYEQYF
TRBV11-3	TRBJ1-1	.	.	TGTGCCAGCAGACCCCCCACGGCGCGATGTTTTGAAGCTTTCTTT	CASRPPTARCFEAFF
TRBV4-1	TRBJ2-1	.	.	TGCGCCAGCAGCCCTGGCGTGAAGGGGAGCTCCTACAATGAGCAGTTCTTC	CASSPGVKGSSYNEQFF
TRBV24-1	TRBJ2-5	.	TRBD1	TGTGCCACCAGTGATTTATCCAGGGGGTGGGAGACCCAGTACTTC	CATSDLSRGWETQYF
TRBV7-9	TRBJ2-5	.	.	TGTGCCAGCGCTTCTCGGTCGGGATTGGAGACCCAGTACTTC	CASASRSGLETQYF
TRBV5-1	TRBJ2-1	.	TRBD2	TGCGCCAGCAGCTTGACTGCGGGAGGGATTTACAATGAGCAGTTCTTC	CASSLTAGGIYNEQFF
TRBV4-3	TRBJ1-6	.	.	TGCGCCAGCAGCCAAGATCGAGGAAGCTCCTATAATTCACCCCTCCACTTT	CASSQDRGSSYNSPLHF
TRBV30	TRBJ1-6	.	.	TGTGCCTGGAGTGTAGCAGGGATGAGTTCACCCCTCCACTTT	CAWSVAGMSSPLHF
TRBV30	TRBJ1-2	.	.	TGTGCCTGGACTGGGACCGGCTATGGCTACACCTTC	CAWTGTGYGYTF
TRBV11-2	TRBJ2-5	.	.	TGTGCCAGCAGCTTCGGAACTCAAGAGACCCAGTACTTC	CASSFGTQETQYF
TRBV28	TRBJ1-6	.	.	TGTGCCAGCGACGGTCCTAATTCACCCCTCCACTTT	CASDGPNSPLHF
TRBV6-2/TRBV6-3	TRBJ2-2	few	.	TGTGCCAGCAGTTACGGCGAGACCGGGGAGCTGTTTTTT	CASSYGETGELFF
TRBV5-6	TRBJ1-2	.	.	TGTGCCAGCAGCTTGTCAGTCGATGGCTACACCTTC	CASSLSVDGYTF
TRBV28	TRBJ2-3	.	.	TGTGCCAGCACCGGACTAGGGGGGACAGATACGCAGTATTTT	CASTGLGGTDTQYF
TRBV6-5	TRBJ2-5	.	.	TGTGCCAGCAGTAGGGGCGAGGAGACCCAGTACTTC	CASSRGEETQYF
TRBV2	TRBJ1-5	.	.	TGTGCCAGCAGCGGGGTCGGGGTGGCTCAGCCCCAGCATTTT	CASSGVGVAQPQHF
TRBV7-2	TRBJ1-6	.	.	TGTGCCAGCAGCTTAGAATCACCCCTCCACTTT	CASSLESPLHF
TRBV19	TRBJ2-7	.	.	TGTGCCAGTAGTATTAATTGGGCGGCCCCCTACGAGCAGTACTTC	CASSINWAAPYEQYF
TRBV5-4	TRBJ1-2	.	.	TGTGCCAGCAGCTTGGGAGGGGAAGGCTATGGCTACACCTTC	CASSLGGEGYGYTF
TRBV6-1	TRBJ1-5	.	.	TGTGCCAGCAGTGACAGGGCGTTCGCGGAGCCCCAGCATTTT	CASSDRAFAEPQHF
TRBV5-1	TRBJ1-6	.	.	TGCGCCAGCAGCTTGGAGGGACAATATAATTCACCCCTCCACTTT	CASSLEGQYNSPLHF
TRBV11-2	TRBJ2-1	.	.	TGTGCCAGCATGACGGGACGAGGGTACAATGAGCAGTTCTTC	CASMTGRGYNEQFF
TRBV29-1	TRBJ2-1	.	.	TGCAGCGTTGTCGAGACACACTCCTACAATGAGCAGTTCTTC	CSVVETHSYNEQFF
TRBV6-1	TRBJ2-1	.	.	TGTGCCAGCAGTGAAGCCTGGGGGCCCAACAATGAGCAGTTCTTC	CASSEAWGPNNEQFF
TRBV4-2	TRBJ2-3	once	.	TGTGCCAGCAGCCAAGAAACAGCGGAAGACACAGATACGCAGTATTTT	CASSQETAEDTDTQYF
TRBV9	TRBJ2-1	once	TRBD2	TGTGCCAGCAGCAGGCGACTAGCGAACAATGAGCAGTTCTTC	CASSRRLANNEQFF
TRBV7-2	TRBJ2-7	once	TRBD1	TGTGCCAGCAGCTTAGATCCAGGGGGATCCTACGAGCAGTACTTC	CASSLDPGGSYEQYF
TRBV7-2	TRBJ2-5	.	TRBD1	TGTGCCAGCAGCAACCAAGGGGGCACAGCCCAAGAGACCCAGTACTTC	CASSNQGGTAQETQYF
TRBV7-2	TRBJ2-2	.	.	TGTGCCAGCAGCCCTCGGCGGGGACTCTTCGGGGGGGAGCTGTTTTTT	CASSPRRGLFGGELFF
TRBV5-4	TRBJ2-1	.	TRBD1	TGTGCCAGCAGCCAGGGGACAGGGGAGCAGTTCTTC	CASSQGTGEQFF
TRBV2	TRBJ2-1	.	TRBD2	TGTGCCAGCAACCGGGAGGACTACAATGAGCAGTTCTTC	CASNREDYNEQFF
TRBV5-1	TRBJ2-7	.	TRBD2	TGCGCCAGCAGCGCAAGTCATTCTAGCGGTAACACCTACGAGCAGTACTTC	CASSASHSSGNTYEQYF
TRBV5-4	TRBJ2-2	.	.	TGTGCCAGCAGCTTGGTCGGGACACTGAACACCGGGGAGCTGTTTTTT	CASSLVGTLNTGELFF
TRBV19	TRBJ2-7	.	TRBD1	TGTGCCAGTGGAGGGACAGGGGGCGCCTACGAGCAGTACTTC	CASGGTGGAYEQYF
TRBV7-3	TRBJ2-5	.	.	TGTGCCAGCAGCTTGTCAGGGACAGAGACCCAGTACTTC	CASSLSGTETQYF
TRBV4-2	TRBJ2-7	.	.	TGTGCCAGCAGCCCCGAGAGAAGGCTCGAGCAGTACTTC	CASSPERRLEQYF
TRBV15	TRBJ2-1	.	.	TGTGCCACCAGCACTTTCCACTCCCTTTCTTACAATGAGCAGTTCTTC	CATSTFHSLSYNEQFF
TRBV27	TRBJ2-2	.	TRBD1	TGTGCCAGCCTCTACAGGGGGACCGGGGAGCTGTTTTTT	CASLYRGTGELFF
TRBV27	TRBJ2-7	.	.	TGTGCCAGCACCCCACGGCCAGGGCAGTACTTC	CASTPRPGQYF
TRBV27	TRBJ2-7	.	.	TGTGCCAGCAGTAACCCCGGTTCCAGCGAGCAGTACTTC	CASSNPGSSEQYF
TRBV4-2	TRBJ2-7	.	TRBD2	TGTGCCAGCAGCCGCGGACTAGCGGGAGTGAGGGAGCAGTACTTC	CASSRGLAGVREQYF
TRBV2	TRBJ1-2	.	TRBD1	TGTGCCAGCAGTCCCAGGGACAGTGGCTACACCTTC	CASSPRDSGYTF
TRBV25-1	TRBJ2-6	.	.	TGTGCCAGCAGTGAAGAAGGCAGCTTCTCTGGGGCCAACGTCCTGACTTTC	CASSEEGSFSGANVLTF
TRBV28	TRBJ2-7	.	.	TGTGCCAGCAGTCCCCGACTGGGCGGACTCTCCAACGAGCAGTACTTC	CASSPRLGGLSNEQYF
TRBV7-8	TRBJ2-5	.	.	TGTGCCAGCAGCTTGCCCCGGGGAGAAGAGACCCAGTACTTC	CASSLPRGEETQYF
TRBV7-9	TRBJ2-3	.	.	TGTGCCAGCAGCTTAGCTTTCACAGATACGCAGTATTTT	CASSLAFTDTQYF
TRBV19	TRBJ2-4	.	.	TGTGCCAGTACCCCGACAGTAGCCAAAAACATTCAGTACTTC	CASTPTVAKNIQYF
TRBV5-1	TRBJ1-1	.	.	TGCGCCAGCAGCCACCGTGGCAGGAACACTGAAGCTTTCTTT	CASSHRGRNTEAFF
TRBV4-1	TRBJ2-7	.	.	TGCGCCAGCAGCCAGGGGGGCCCTGGACTTATCGAGCAGTACTTC	CASSQGGPGLIEQYF
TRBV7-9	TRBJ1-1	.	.	TGTGCCAGCAGCTTAGCCTGGGAGCGAGAAGCTTTCTTT	CASSLAWEREAFF
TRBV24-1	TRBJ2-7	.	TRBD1	TGTGCCACCAGCGAATCCGGGACAGGGGTCTACGAGCAGTACTTC	CATSESGTGVYEQYF
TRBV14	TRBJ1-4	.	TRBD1	TGTGCCAGCAGCCCGGGACAGGCCTATGAAAAACTGTTTTTT	CASSPGQAYEKLFF
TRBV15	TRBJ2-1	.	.	TGTGCCACCAGCAGAGATCAGGTTGATGAGCAGTTCTTC	CATSRDQVDEQFF
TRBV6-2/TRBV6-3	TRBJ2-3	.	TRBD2	TGTGCCAGCAGTTACGGGGGGGAGGGAGGTACAGATACGCAGTATTTT	CASSYGGEGGTDTQYF
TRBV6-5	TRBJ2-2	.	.	TGTGCCAGCACCCAACCGTGGGAGAACACCGGGGAGCTGTTTTTT	CASTQPWENTGELFF